This is a list of T cell receptor beta chains from one sample in a study of blood T cell repertoires in COVID-19. Sequenced by immunoSEQ multiplex PCR; TCRdb stores in-frame clones only, minus some. The profile covers over 110,000 clones, with over 70% appearing a single time and 3% to 4% taken by the ten largest. Sequencing input: PBMCs or T cells enriched from blood (not recorded which). These receptors all stem from a man aged 50 to 60 in a cohort exposed to, infected with or recovered from COVID-19 (not recorded which). CDR3s include the opening cysteine and the closing phenylalanine or tryptophan. D genes are given only for firm matches. The size of a clone is reported for some rows only, either as once, few or many, or as a class for expanded clones.

size,D,V,J,DNA,CDR3
.,TRBD1,TRBV19,TRBJ1-2,TGTGCCAGTAGTATCAGGGACAGGAATGACTATGGCTACACCTTC,CASSIRDRNDYGYTF
.,.,TRBV6-5,TRBJ1-2,TGTGCCAGCAGTTTCAGCAATCGGGACAAGTTTAATGGCTACACCTTC,CASSFSNRDKFNGYTF
.,.,TRBV5-1,TRBJ1-4,TGCGCCAGCAGCTTGGCCCCGGGGGAGGCTGAAAAACTGTTTTTT,CASSLAPGEAEKLFF
.,.,TRBV4-1,TRBJ2-3,TGCGCCAGCAGTTGGGGGCCAAATCCAGATACGCAGTATTTT,CASSWGPNPDTQYF
.,TRBD1,TRBV7-9,TRBJ1-2,TGTGCCAGCAGCTTAGCCACAGGGGTCACTGGCTACACCTTC,CASSLATGVTGYTF
once,TRBD1,TRBV5-1,TRBJ2-1,TGCGCCAGCAGCCCGGGACAGGGGCGGAATGAGCAGTTCTTC,CASSPGQGRNEQFF
.,.,TRBV18,TRBJ2-7,TGTGCCAGCTCACCGCAACCGGTCACTAGCTCGTACGAGCAGTACTTC,CASSPQPVTSSYEQYF
.,.,TRBV7-9,TRBJ1-6,TGTGCCACAAGCCCCCCGGAAACAGGGTCGAGCTCCTATAATTCACCCCTCCACTTT,CATSPPETGSSSYNSPLHF
.,.,TRBV7-9,TRBJ1-2,TGTGCCAGCAGCTTAGCACTCACGACAGCTTATGGCTACACCTTC,CASSLALTTAYGYTF
.,TRBD1,TRBV19,TRBJ1-1,TGTGCCAGTACCAATCACAGGGGGTTGGTCACTGAAGCTTTCTTT,CASTNHRGLVTEAFF
.,.,TRBV4-3,TRBJ2-1,TGCGCCAGCAGCCAAGGGGCAGGGGCCTACAATGAGCAGTTCTTC,CASSQGAGAYNEQFF
.,TRBD2,TRBV2,TRBJ2-3,TGTGCCAGCAGTGACCTAAAACTAGCGGCTAGCACAGATACGCAGTATTTT,CASSDLKLAASTDTQYF
.,TRBD1,TRBV19,TRBJ1-6,TGTGCCACTTCCTACCGGGACAGGGGAACCAATTCACCCCTCCACTTT,CATSYRDRGTNSPLHF
few,TRBD1,TRBV19,TRBJ2-4,TGTGCCAGTCGAACAACCGGGACAGGGGGAATTTTCAAAAACATTCAGTACTTC,CASRTTGTGGIFKNIQYF
.,TRBD1,TRBV10-3,TRBJ1-6,TGTGCCATCAGTGGACGCACAGGGGTTGCACCCCTCCACTTT,CAISGRTGVAPLHF
.,.,TRBV6-5,TRBJ1-6,TGTGCCAGCAGTCCCCAAGTGGGAACAGGTTCACCCCTCCACTTT,CASSPQVGTGSPLHF
.,.,TRBV19,TRBJ1-4,TGTGCCAGTAGTATACAGGGATCTAATGAAAAACTGTTTTTT,CASSIQGSNEKLFF
.,.,TRBV19,TRBJ2-1,TGTGCCAGTAGTATGGGGGGTAATGAGCAGTTCTTC,CASSMGGNEQFF
.,TRBD2,TRBV30,TRBJ2-5,TGTGCCTGGAGTGAACCGAGACTAGCGGGAGGTTGGACCCAGTACTTC,CAWSEPRLAGGWTQYF
.,.,TRBV27,TRBJ1-5,TGTGCCAGCAGTTTTTATGGGGAGAAGCCCCAGCATTTT,CASSFYGEKPQHF
few,.,TRBV10-3,TRBJ2-2,TGTGCCATCAGTGAGGGACTCCTGAACACCGGGGAGCTGTTTTTT,CAISEGLLNTGELFF
.,TRBD1,TRBV12-3/TRBV12-4,TRBJ1-1,TGTGCCAGCGGGGGACAGGACAACACTGAAGCTTTCTTT,CASGGQDNTEAFF
few,.,TRBV10-3,TRBJ2-3,TGTGCCATCAGTGCGGGAGCCCTAATCACAGATACGCAGTATTTT,CAISAGALITDTQYF
.,.,TRBV4-1,TRBJ2-5,TGCGCCAGCAGCCAAGGGGATAGCGGACAAGAGACCCAGTACTTC,CASSQGDSGQETQYF
.,.,TRBV6-5,TRBJ1-3,TGTGCCAGCAGTTACTGGCCGGGTAAAATCGGATTT,CASSYWPGKIGF
.,TRBD2,TRBV15,TRBJ2-2,TGTGCCACCAGCAGGACTAGCGGGGTAACCGGGGAGCTGTTTTTT,CATSRTSGVTGELFF
.,.,TRBV28,TRBJ2-3,TGTGCCAGCACCCTAACGCGGGGACTCACAGATACGCAGTATTTT,CASTLTRGLTDTQYF
few,.,TRBV19,TRBJ1-4,TGTGCCAGTATGTTACCGGGACACCACTCAACTAATGAAAAACTGTTTTTT,CASMLPGHHSTNEKLFF
.,TRBD2,TRBV9,TRBJ2-3,TGTGCCAGCAGCGTAGATCCGGGACTAGCGGGGGTGCGCACAGATACGCAGTATTTT,CASSVDPGLAGVRTDTQYF
.,TRBD2,TRBV6-5,TRBJ2-1,TGTGCCAGCATAGGACTAGCGGGAGGGGATAGGGAGCAGTTCTTC,CASIGLAGGDREQFF
.,.,TRBV7-8,TRBJ1-1,TGTGCCAGCAGCTTAGATAACCCAGGCCGTAAAGAGGCTTTCTTT,CASSLDNPGRKEAFF
.,TRBD2,TRBV10-3,TRBJ2-3,TGTGCCATCAGTGAAACTGTCCTGGTATTAGCGGGACTCCAGGGGACAGATACGCAGTATTTT,CAISETVLVLAGLQGTDTQYF
.,.,TRBV19,TRBJ1-1,TGTGCCAGTAGGGGCAGTAATGTGAACACTGAAGCTTTCTTT,CASRGSNVNTEAFF
.,TRBD2,TRBV11-3,TRBJ2-2,TGTGCCAGCAGCTCGCGACTAGCGGGAGATCTCGGGGAGCTGTTTTTT,CASSSRLAGDLGELFF
.,.,TRBV13,TRBJ1-1,TGTGCCAGCAGCCTGGACCTCGAGGGGGTGAACACTGAAGCTTTCTTT,CASSLDLEGVNTEAFF
.,TRBD1,TRBV5-4,TRBJ2-2,TGTGCCAGCAGCTCCGACCGGGACAGGGGGCTTTTTACCGGGGAGCTGTTTTTT,CASSSDRDRGLFTGELFF
.,TRBD2,TRBV6-2/TRBV6-3,TRBJ2-5,TGTGCCAGCAGTTACTCACGACTAGCGGGGACTAAAGAGACCCAGTACTTC,CASSYSRLAGTKETQYF
.,TRBD1,TRBV4-1,TRBJ1-5,TGCGCCAGCAGCCAAGACGGACAGGGGGCCGGATATCAGCCCCAGCATTTT,CASSQDGQGAGYQPQHF
.,TRBD1,TRBV11-2,TRBJ2-5,TGTGCCAGCAGCTATGGACAGGGGGCAGGAGAGACCCAGTACTTC,CASSYGQGAGETQYF
.,.,TRBV7-2,TRBJ2-3,TGTGCCAGCAGCTTAGCGTTGACTACCGCAGATACGCAGTATTTT,CASSLALTTADTQYF
.,TRBD2,TRBV7-9,TRBJ2-2,TGTGCCAGCAGCTTAGGTAGCGGGGGGAGCGCGGAGCTGTTTTTT,CASSLGSGGSAELFF
.,.,TRBV6-5,TRBJ2-3,TGTGCCAGCAGTTACTCCCAGGTATCCCATACGCAGTATTTT,CASSYSQVSHTQYF
.,TRBD2,TRBV19,TRBJ2-1,TGTGCCAGTTCCGTGGCGGGGGAGCGTGTGGAGCAGTTCTTC,CASSVAGERVEQFF
.,TRBD1,TRBV28,TRBJ1-1,TGTGCCAGCAGTTCACAGGGGTTGGCTGGGTACACTGAAGCTTTCTTT,CASSSQGLAGYTEAFF